The rows below give T cell receptor beta chains drawn from one sample of a study of blood T cell repertoires in COVID-19. Generated by immunoSEQ multiplex PCR, the TCRdb table keeps only in-frame clones and is missing some. The data show 250,000 to 300,000 clones, 70% to 90% seen once. Specimen: PBMCs or T cells enriched from blood (not recorded which). These receptors originate from a woman between 50 and 59 years old who had recovered from COVID-19. Each CDR3 is given with its conserved first and last residue. A D gene is named only where the DNA matches it firmly. Clone size is stated in some rows and not others, as once, few, many or a class when expanded.

clone size: NA
J gene: TRBJ2-1
D gene: TRBD2
V gene: TRBV3-1/TRBV3-2
CDR3 DNA: TGTGCCAGCAGCCATACTAGCGGGTACAATGAGCAGTTCTTC
CDR3 protein: CASSHTSGYNEQFF

clone size: NA
J gene: TRBJ2-1
D gene: TRBD1
V gene: TRBV7-9
CDR3 DNA: TGTGCCAGCAGCTTGAGACAGGGGGGCTCCTACAATGAGCAGTTCTTC
CDR3 protein: CASSLRQGGSYNEQFF

clone size: once
J gene: TRBJ1-5
D gene: NA
V gene: TRBV28
CDR3 DNA: TGTGCCAGCAGTTTAGTCACGGGGATTTATAGCAATCAGCCCCAGCATTTT
CDR3 protein: CASSLVTGIYSNQPQHF

clone size: once
J gene: TRBJ2-5
D gene: NA
V gene: TRBV27
CDR3 DNA: TGTGCCAGCAGCCATAACTACCAAGAGACCCAGTACTTC
CDR3 protein: CASSHNYQETQYF

clone size: NA
J gene: TRBJ1-4
D gene: NA
V gene: TRBV7-9
CDR3 DNA: TGTGCCAGCAGCTTAATACAGGGCGGCACTAATGAAAAACTGTTTTTT
CDR3 protein: CASSLIQGGTNEKLFF

clone size: NA
J gene: TRBJ2-7
D gene: NA
V gene: TRBV28
CDR3 DNA: TGTGCCAGCAGTTTCCCTTTTTACGAGCAGTACTTC
CDR3 protein: CASSFPFYEQYF

clone size: NA
J gene: TRBJ1-6
D gene: NA
V gene: TRBV3-1/TRBV3-2
CDR3 DNA: TGTGCCAGCAGCCAACAGGGAGGTTCACCCCTCCACTTT
CDR3 protein: CASSQQGGSPLHF

clone size: NA
J gene: TRBJ2-7
D gene: NA
V gene: TRBV28
CDR3 DNA: TGTGCCAGCAGTTTAGGGAGCTACGAGCAGTACTTC
CDR3 protein: CASSLGSYEQYF

clone size: NA
J gene: TRBJ2-7
D gene: TRBD2
V gene: TRBV7-9
CDR3 DNA: TGTGCCAGCAGCCTCCTCAGGACTAGCGGGAGTTGGGAGCAGTACTTC
CDR3 protein: CASSLLRTSGSWEQYF

clone size: NA
J gene: TRBJ2-1
D gene: NA
V gene: TRBV29-1
CDR3 DNA: TGCAGCGTTGAAAAGGGTGGAGGGTGGGGTGAGCAGTTCTTC
CDR3 protein: CSVEKGGGWGEQFF

clone size: NA
J gene: TRBJ2-5
D gene: NA
V gene: TRBV7-8
CDR3 DNA: TGTGCCAGCAGCCAACGGGAGACCCAGTACTTC
CDR3 protein: CASSQRETQYF

clone size: NA
J gene: TRBJ1-4
D gene: NA
V gene: TRBV5-1
CDR3 DNA: TGCGCCAGCAGCTTGGGGCGGGGTCCTAATGAAAAACTGTTTTTT
CDR3 protein: CASSLGRGPNEKLFF

clone size: once
J gene: TRBJ1-5
D gene: TRBD1
V gene: TRBV4-2
CDR3 DNA: TGTGCCAGCAGCCGAGGACAGGGCGGGCAGCCCCAGCATTTT
CDR3 protein: CASSRGQGGQPQHF

clone size: NA
J gene: TRBJ2-1
D gene: TRBD1
V gene: TRBV25-1
CDR3 DNA: TGTGCCAGCAGTGAGGGGACAGGGGGGAATGAGCAGTTCTTC
CDR3 protein: CASSEGTGGNEQFF

clone size: NA
J gene: TRBJ1-4
D gene: TRBD1
V gene: TRBV29-1
CDR3 DNA: TGCAGCGCCTCGCAGGGGGCGGGTAATGAAAAACTGTTTTTT
CDR3 protein: CSASQGAGNEKLFF

clone size: NA
J gene: TRBJ2-3
D gene: NA
V gene: TRBV5-1
CDR3 DNA: TGCGCCAGCAGCTTGCCGGGCAGGGGAGATACGCAGTATTTT
CDR3 protein: CASSLPGRGDTQYF

clone size: few
J gene: TRBJ1-1
D gene: NA
V gene: TRBV18
CDR3 DNA: TGTGCCAGCTCAGTAGGGGTGGCGGCTGAAGCTTTCTTT
CDR3 protein: CASSVGVAAEAFF

clone size: NA
J gene: TRBJ1-4
D gene: TRBD1
V gene: TRBV6-5
CDR3 DNA: TGTGCCAGCAGGGACAGGGGAACAACTAATGAAAAACTGTTTTTT
CDR3 protein: CASRDRGTTNEKLFF

clone size: NA
J gene: TRBJ2-7
D gene: TRBD2
V gene: TRBV4-1
CDR3 DNA: TGCGCCAGCAGCCAAGGGACTAGCGGCGAGCAGTACTTC
CDR3 protein: CASSQGTSGEQYF

clone size: few
J gene: TRBJ1-2
D gene: NA
V gene: TRBV28
CDR3 DNA: TGTGCCAGCAGTTTAAAACAGCTCTATGGCTACACCTTC
CDR3 protein: CASSLKQLYGYTF

clone size: NA
J gene: TRBJ2-4
D gene: NA
V gene: TRBV21-1
CDR3 DNA: TGTGCCAGCAGCAGGGGACAGGCCAAAAACATTCAGTACTTC
CDR3 protein: CASSRGQAKNIQYF

clone size: NA
J gene: TRBJ2-7
D gene: TRBD2
V gene: TRBV10-3
CDR3 DNA: TGTGCCATCTCGACTAGCTCTGGCGAGCAGTACTTC
CDR3 protein: CAISTSSGEQYF

clone size: NA
J gene: TRBJ1-5
D gene: TRBD1
V gene: TRBV6-6
CDR3 DNA: TGTGCCACCATAGGGACAGGAGCTTTAAATCAGCCCCAGCATTTT
CDR3 protein: CATIGTGALNQPQHF

clone size: NA
J gene: TRBJ2-7
D gene: NA
V gene: TRBV29-1
CDR3 DNA: TGCAGCGTGGGTATCCAGGGGTACGAGCAGTACTTC
CDR3 protein: CSVGIQGYEQYF

clone size: NA
J gene: TRBJ2-5
D gene: NA
V gene: TRBV5-1
CDR3 DNA: TGCGCCAGCAGCTTGGCCGGAGGAGGGCAAGAGACCCAGTACTTC
CDR3 protein: CASSLAGGGQETQYF

clone size: NA
J gene: TRBJ1-4
D gene: NA
V gene: TRBV19
CDR3 DNA: TGTGCCAGTAGCCCCGAGATCGGGATTAAACTGTTTTTT
CDR3 protein: CASSPEIGIKLFF

clone size: NA
J gene: TRBJ1-3
D gene: NA
V gene: TRBV5-1
CDR3 DNA: TGCGCCAGCAGCCCCCGTGGAGGCCTAGGAAACACCATATATTTT
CDR3 protein: CASSPRGGLGNTIYF

clone size: NA
J gene: TRBJ2-7
D gene: NA
V gene: TRBV6-5
CDR3 DNA: TGTGCCAGCAGTACCGGGGGTCCGGGGTACGAGCAGTACTTC
CDR3 protein: CASSTGGPGYEQYF

clone size: NA
J gene: TRBJ2-1
D gene: TRBD2
V gene: TRBV5-1
CDR3 DNA: TGCGCCAGCAGCTTGGCGGGGACTAGCGGTTCGAGCTCCTACAATGAGCAGTTCTTC
CDR3 protein: CASSLAGTSGSSSYNEQFF

clone size: NA
J gene: TRBJ2-7
D gene: NA
V gene: TRBV28
CDR3 DNA: TGTGCCAGCACCAGTGCGGGTCCCCAGAGCGGCAACTCCTACGAGCAGTACTTC
CDR3 protein: CASTSAGPQSGNSYEQYF

clone size: NA
J gene: TRBJ2-1
D gene: NA
V gene: TRBV10-3
CDR3 DNA: TGTGCCATAAAGACCCAGCCGGGTGAGCAGTTCTTC
CDR3 protein: CAIKTQPGEQFF

clone size: NA
J gene: TRBJ2-2
D gene: NA
V gene: TRBV25-1
CDR3 DNA: TGTGCCAGCAGTCCCCTACAGGAAACCGGGGAGCTGTTTTTT
CDR3 protein: CASSPLQETGELFF

clone size: once
J gene: TRBJ1-2
D gene: NA
V gene: TRBV11-2
CDR3 DNA: TGTGCCAGCAGCCCGTCGTCACTTAACTATGGCTACACCTTC
CDR3 protein: CASSPSSLNYGYTF

clone size: NA
J gene: TRBJ1-2
D gene: NA
V gene: TRBV2
CDR3 DNA: TGTGCCAGCAGTGTCTCCTTGGGGGGGAGCGGCTACACCTTC
CDR3 protein: CASSVSLGGSGYTF

clone size: NA
J gene: TRBJ1-3
D gene: NA
V gene: TRBV6-5
CDR3 DNA: TGTGCCAGCCTCAGGTCCGGGGGAACTGGAAACACCATATATTTT
CDR3 protein: CASLRSGGTGNTIYF

clone size: few
J gene: TRBJ1-2
D gene: NA
V gene: TRBV7-2
CDR3 DNA: TGTGCCAGCGCGAGAGACGCGCAGGGTGGCTACACCTTC
CDR3 protein: CASARDAQGGYTF

clone size: NA
J gene: TRBJ1-5
D gene: TRBD1
V gene: TRBV9
CDR3 DNA: TGTGCCAGCAGCGTGGGGACAGGGGGGAACAAGGAGCCCCAGCATTTT
CDR3 protein: CASSVGTGGNKEPQHF

clone size: NA
J gene: TRBJ1-1
D gene: TRBD1
V gene: TRBV4-1
CDR3 DNA: TGCGCCAGCAGCCAACACAAGGGGGCCGACACTGAAGCTTTCTTT
CDR3 protein: CASSQHKGADTEAFF

clone size: NA
J gene: TRBJ2-7
D gene: TRBD2
V gene: TRBV5-1
CDR3 DNA: TGCGCCAGCAGCTCGGGGCTAGCGGCGCTATTCTACGAGCAGTACTTC
CDR3 protein: CASSSGLAALFYEQYF

clone size: NA
J gene: TRBJ1-5
D gene: NA
V gene: TRBV19
CDR3 DNA: TGTGCCAGTAGTATTGGGTCAGGGCGGAGGGGTTATCAGCCCCAGCATTTT
CDR3 protein: CASSIGSGRRGYQPQHF

clone size: NA
J gene: TRBJ2-1
D gene: NA
V gene: TRBV11-2
CDR3 DNA: TGTGCCAGCAGACCCGTCTGGTTACAGCACTACAATGAGCAGTTCTTC
CDR3 protein: CASRPVWLQHYNEQFF

clone size: once
J gene: TRBJ2-1
D gene: NA
V gene: TRBV7-2
CDR3 DNA: TGTGCCAGCAGCTTGGGGATCGGAGGAGTCGCCGATGAGCAGTTCTTC
CDR3 protein: CASSLGIGGVADEQFF

clone size: NA
J gene: TRBJ2-3
D gene: TRBD2
V gene: TRBV3-1/TRBV3-2
CDR3 DNA: TGTGCCAGCAGCCAAGTAGCGGGAGGGCCCGCAGATACGCAGTATTTT
CDR3 protein: CASSQVAGGPADTQYF

clone size: NA
J gene: TRBJ2-1
D gene: TRBD2
V gene: TRBV27
CDR3 DNA: TGTGCCAGCAGTAATACCCTCCTCGTAGCGGGCTCCCCCTGGTCCTACAATGAGCAGTTCTTC
CDR3 protein: CASSNTLLVAGSPWSYNEQFF

clone size: NA
J gene: TRBJ2-2
D gene: NA
V gene: TRBV6-4
CDR3 DNA: TGTGCCAGCAGTGACCGGACCGGGGAGCTGTTTTTT
CDR3 protein: CASSDRTGELFF

clone size: NA
J gene: TRBJ2-2
D gene: TRBD2
V gene: TRBV12-5
CDR3 DNA: TGTGCTAGTGGTCCCGGGACTAGCGGAGGGCGCACCGGGGAGCTGTTTTTT
CDR3 protein: CASGPGTSGGRTGELFF

clone size: NA
J gene: TRBJ2-7
D gene: TRBD2
V gene: TRBV7-2
CDR3 DNA: TGTGCCAGCAGCTTCAGCGGGAGATCCCACGAGCAGTACTTC
CDR3 protein: CASSFSGRSHEQYF

clone size: NA
J gene: TRBJ2-3
D gene: NA
V gene: TRBV7-2
CDR3 DNA: TGTGCCAGCAGCTCCCGGGACACAGATACGCAGTATTTT
CDR3 protein: CASSSRDTDTQYF

clone size: NA
J gene: TRBJ1-5
D gene: NA
V gene: TRBV5-1
CDR3 DNA: TGCGCCAGCAGCTTCGGTCACGGCAATCAGCCCCAGCATTTT
CDR3 protein: CASSFGHGNQPQHF

clone size: once
J gene: TRBJ1-3
D gene: NA
V gene: TRBV28
CDR3 DNA: TGTGCCAGCATCAACTCTGGAAACACCATATATTTT
CDR3 protein: CASINSGNTIYF

clone size: NA
J gene: TRBJ1-2
D gene: NA
V gene: TRBV14
CDR3 DNA: TGTGCCAGCAGCCAAGGGATCCGGGACACCTTTTATGGCTACACCTTC
CDR3 protein: CASSQGIRDTFYGYTF

clone size: NA
J gene: TRBJ2-7
D gene: NA
V gene: TRBV27
CDR3 DNA: TGTGCCAGCAGTTTAACTTCCTCCGGGTCCTACGAGCAGTACTTC
CDR3 protein: CASSLTSSGSYEQYF

clone size: NA
J gene: TRBJ2-3
D gene: TRBD1
V gene: TRBV7-2
CDR3 DNA: TGTGCCAGTACCGCGAGGGGGCGGGCAGATACGCAGTATTTT
CDR3 protein: CASTARGRADTQYF

clone size: once
J gene: TRBJ2-1
D gene: TRBD2
V gene: TRBV5-1
CDR3 DNA: TGCGCCAGCAGCCCCGAAACTAGCGTCTACACCTACAATGAGCAGTTCTTC
CDR3 protein: CASSPETSVYTYNEQFF

clone size: NA
J gene: TRBJ1-2
D gene: NA
V gene: TRBV28
CDR3 DNA: TGTGCCAGCAGTTTATTCCTGTTCGGGGGGGGCTATGGCTACACCTTC
CDR3 protein: CASSLFLFGGGYGYTF

clone size: NA
J gene: TRBJ2-1
D gene: TRBD2
V gene: TRBV9
CDR3 DNA: TGTGCCAGCAGCGTAGGCGCGGGAGGGCTCTACAATGAGCAGTTCTTC
CDR3 protein: CASSVGAGGLYNEQFF

clone size: few
J gene: TRBJ1-2
D gene: NA
V gene: TRBV5-5
CDR3 DNA: TGTGCCAGCAGCTTGACAGTTACTAACTATGGCTACACCTTC
CDR3 protein: CASSLTVTNYGYTF

clone size: NA
J gene: TRBJ1-3
D gene: NA
V gene: TRBV27
CDR3 DNA: TGTGCCAGCAGTATCAGGGGCTCCTCTGGAAACACCATATATTTT
CDR3 protein: CASSIRGSSGNTIYF